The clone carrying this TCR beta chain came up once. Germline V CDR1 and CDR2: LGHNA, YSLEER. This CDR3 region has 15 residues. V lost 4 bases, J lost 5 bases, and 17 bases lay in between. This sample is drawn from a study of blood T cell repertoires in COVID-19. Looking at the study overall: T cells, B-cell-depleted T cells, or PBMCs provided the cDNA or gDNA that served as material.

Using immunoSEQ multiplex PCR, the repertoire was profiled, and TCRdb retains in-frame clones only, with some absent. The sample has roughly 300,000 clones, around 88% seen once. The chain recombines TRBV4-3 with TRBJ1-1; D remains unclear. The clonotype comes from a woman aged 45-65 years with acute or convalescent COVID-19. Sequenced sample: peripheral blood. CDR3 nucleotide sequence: TGCGCCAGCAGCCCTTTTGTGGAGATTCTGACTGAAGCTTTCTTT. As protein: CASSPFVEILTEAFF.